This T cell receptor beta chain appears in the sequencing data of a study of beta chain features in type 1 diabetes. Whole-study results and caveats: Moderately but significantly shorter TCRB CDR3s were found in Type 1 diabetes patients in all four CD4+ subsets.

Points on this clone: Antigen unknown.

Sequencing targeted expressed TCRB transcripts, as all isolated RNA had been reverse transcribed. The table came from immunoSEQ multiplex PCR; TCRdb's copy has only in-frame clones and leaves some out. The table includes roughly 350,000 clones, over 8.5% detected once. The sequence came from a man aged 25-40 years with type 1 diabetes. What was sequenced was central memory CD4+ T cells from blood.

As DNA, the CDR3 is TGTGCCAGCAGCCAAGATCGGGGGACTAGCGGGGTGGGCTACGAGCAGTACTTC. Its translation: CASSQDRGTSGVGYEQYF. The V call is TRBV4-2, the J call TRBJ2-7; 13 nucleotides match TRBD2. The CDR3 has 18 amino acids. Germline CDR1 is LGHNA and CDR2 is YNFKEQ. The V and J ends lost 0 bases and 3 bases, in that order; junction bases with no gene match: 8.